This T cell receptor (beta chain) was sequenced during a study of OX40 agonist ivuxolimab in advanced cancers. Study as a whole: Aged roughly 23 to 79 with a mean of approximately 60 years, they were approximately 79% male. Study-level findings and limits: Researchers report that CD8+ T cells had, on average, more expanded clones than CD4+.

Germline V gives CDR1 SGHRS, CDR2 YFSETQ. The CDR3 is made up of 16 amino acids. V shed 2 bases, J shed 2 bases, and the junction held 4 bases outside the gene matches. Remarks on this clone: What it binds is unknown.

Data came from immunoSEQ multiplex PCR; TCRdb stores just in-frame clones and leaves some out. Here the sample spans about 37,000 clones, about 92% being singletons. The gene calls are TRBV5-1 and TRBJ2-3; 11 bases align to TRBD2. Specimen: CD4+ or CD8+ T cells sorted from blood, collected in a trial of the OX40 agonist ivuxolimab. The TCR sequence derives from an adult with an advanced solid tumor such as melanoma, head and neck, liver or kidney cancer. Written as DNA, the CDR3 is TGCGCCAGCAGCTTAAGACTAGCGGGGACCACAGATACGCAGTATTTT. Its translation is CASSLRLAGTTDTQYF.